This T cell receptor (beta chain) is drawn from a study of cytomegalovirus exposure and HLA in healthy donors. Study-wide results and limits: Some highly shared sequence variants likely arose as a pipeline artifact.

This clone was observed a handful of times. No antigen is known for it. Both 60 Vbeta primers and 13 Jbeta primers went into the PCR. Using immunoSEQ multiplex PCR, the repertoire was profiled, and TCRdb retains in-frame clones only, with some absent. The data show 130,000 to 150,000 clones, with roughly 80% seen just once and more than 4% held by the top ten. CDR1 and CDR2 from the germline V gene are LNHDA and SQIVND (reference sequence). The CDR3 has 12 amino acids. Trimming removed 3 bases at V and 7 bases at J, with 7 bases between. The sequenced sample was PBMCs. The rearrangement joins TRBV19 to TRBJ1-5; D not certain. The sequence was obtained from a middle-aged woman in good health and CMV-seropositive. The DNA of the CDR3 is TGTGCCAGTAGTATGCCCGGGCAGCCCCAGCATTTT. Translating gives CASSMPGQPQHF.